Sequencing of this T cell receptor (beta chain) was carried out in a study of cytomegalovirus exposure and HLA in healthy donors (dated by TCRdb to about 2017). Describing the broader study: An earlier analysis of about 560 of the donors reported about 260 Gb of sequence data and 100 million to 120 million unique TCR beta sequences obtained from about 200 million T cells. Roughly 300 gigabases of sequencing data and 70 million to 100 million unique TCR sequences were included in an early release covering around 600 HLA-typed donors. Using immunosequencing, the study profiled T cell repertoires from 550 to 750 subjects and related those repertoires to cytomegalovirus serostatus. To study patterns of TCR occurrence, a later analysis re-analyzed previously published TCR beta repertoires from 666 donors and added high-resolution HLA genotyping. The study aimed to test whether signatures of past pathogen exposure could be identified by cataloging public T cell receptors. An earlier analysis of approximately 640 of the donors applied high-throughput TCR beta sequencing to assess whether each TCR beta V gene segment acted as functional or pseudogenic. The later analysis used no new phenotypic data to find candidate immune exposures, relying instead on TCR beta sequences and their occurrence across donors. Among the approximately 430 genotyped donors, approximately 77% belonged to the genetic ancestry cluster associated with self-reported Caucasian donors. All discovery cohort repertoires had been generated using a single sequencing platform. Four to six DR-DQ haplotypes were handled as single units for association and clustering, since linkage in the cohort was strong. In a later genetic analysis, genome-wide SNP genotypes for about three fifths of the 666 donors were used, and that subset was treated as a discovery cohort. Typing coverage differed by locus: A, B, C, DRB1 and DQB1 were typed in roughly 620-640 donors, DQA1 in about 500, DPA1 in around 600, and DPB1 in just under 490. On average, around 200,000 unique TCR beta nucleotide sequences were sequenced per donor among several hundred genotyped donors of the cohort, with around 19% of those sequences being non-productive. To predict cytomegalovirus infection status, the study combined high-throughput TCR immunosequencing, statistical association of individual TCRs with disease status, and machine learning. Class I and class II HLA loci were covered by the typing at four-digit resolution. In addition to the first cohort of roughly 700 subjects, a separate validation cohort of 120 different subjects was used. Donor age, sex, ethnicity and CMV serostatus were compiled alongside the repertoire data. Paper-wide results and their limitations: In an earlier analysis of a few hundred of the donors, most TCR beta V segments were observed in productive rearrangements about 90% or about 30% of the time, broadly matching IMGT annotations. Across donors, most TCR sequences were observed very rarely, whereas some public TCRs were present in many individuals. Most CMV-associated TCR beta chains appeared to be HLA-restricted in a later analysis, and the HLA associations seemed to be driven largely by CMV exposure. A few of the identified cytomegalovirus-associated TCR beta chains were confirmed in vitro to be specific for cytomegalovirus antigens. Strong co-occurrence of HLA alleles, especially DR and DQ, made assigning TCR associations to individual alleles difficult. Correlated functional status among segregating V segments might reflect linkage disequilibrium, but an unknown experimental factor could not be ruled out. CMV serostatus was the only immune exposure information available for the cohort. In the study, some 160 TCR beta chains were listed as associated with cytomegalovirus. A later analysis associated about 16,000 TCR beta sequences with specific HLA alleles at a false discovery rate of 0.05. Sequencing depth was assumed to be roughly uniform across donors in the presence/absence analyses, though that assumption may not hold. The authors suggested that the approach could potentially be generalized to other disease states and immunological phenotypes. In this cohort, only TCR beta chains were sequenced, and detectable features were limited by the absence of alpha or paired-chain data. According to a later genetic analysis, donors in an Asian-associated ancestry cluster had fewer N-insertions in productive TCRs than the approximately 670-donor mean. In a later analysis, HLA-associated TCR beta chains were found to be more clonally expanded and to have lower generation probabilities than equally common non-associated chains. In both the original and validation cohorts, the classifier was reported to diagnose cytomegalovirus status with high specificity and sensitivity. A further reported finding was that TCR beta sequences accurately predicted the HLA-A and HLA-B alleles for most subjects in the first cohort. In a later analysis, the rate of TCR association differed among HLA loci, with DRB1 alleles having the most associated TCRs and HLA-C alleles having the fewest. Some IMGT-functional V segments, including TRBV6-2 and TRBV6-3, could not be distinguished by the 87-base-pair reads and were therefore excluded. In a later analysis, several top co-occurrence clusters were reported to appear linked to parvovirus B19, influenza, CMV and Epstein-Barr virus. Because counts were too low, around 17 rarely observed V segments, including chromosome 9 orphons, were left out of the earlier analysis of approximately 500 of the donors. The sequencing pipeline was judged likely to have produced a cluster of highly shared sequence variants as a technical artifact. Because some donors lacked HLA typing at each locus, the association tests relied only on the typed subset. A later genetic analysis associated a missense DCLRE1C variant with V-gene and J-gene trimming of TCR beta chains, and an independent cohort replicated the association.

A remark on this clone: Its antigen is unknown. It has no much larger one-base neighbor in the sample; base qualities were not kept.

Library generation was performed with the immunoSEQ multiplex PCR assay. The multiplex PCR relied on a mix of 60 forward primers for TCR Vbeta segments and 13 reverse primers for TCR Jbeta segments. The CDR3 region of rearranged TCR beta genes was amplified from genomic DNA by a multiplex PCR assay. The amplified TCR beta libraries were sequenced on the Illumina HiSeq System as 87-base-pair reads. From the authors' description of their analysis: A later analysis counted tens of millions of unique TCR beta chains across the 600 to 850 repertoires, and some 11 million of these chains were shared by at least two donors. Raw reads were error-corrected and collapsed into unique sequences by a nearest-neighbor algorithm in which closely related sequences were merged to remove PCR and sequencing errors. To assign V, D and J gene segments, CDR3 sequences were aligned to IMGT reference sequences. For a sequence to be retained, at least a six-nucleotide match to both a V gene segment and a J gene segment was required. Rearrangements were classified as productive when the CDR3 lacked stop codons and remained in frame with V and J, and all other rearrangements were classified as non-productive. Following IMGT convention, CDR3 was defined as the stretch from the second conserved V-encoded cysteine to the conserved J-encoded phenylalanine. The earlier analysis of about 500 of the donors excluded sequences that lacked an unambiguous match to a single V gene segment. An earlier analysis of a few hundred of the donors called V segments functional above 56.7% productive rearrangements and segregating when the between-donor standard deviation exceeded 5%. A statistical classification framework was built to diagnose cytomegalovirus status from the catalog of TCR beta chain sequences. A later analysis assigned V and J genes by comparing TCR nucleotide sequences with IMGT/GENE-DB human TR gene sequences. Using the TCRdist pipeline, a later analysis assigned CDR3 sequences along with most-parsimonious VDJ recombination scenarios. In a later analysis, each TCR beta chain was defined by its CDR3 amino acid sequence together with its V-gene family, and reads lacking a unique V-gene family were excluded. To address suspected cross-contamination and a sequencing artifact, a later analysis removed roughly 580 highly shared, low-generation-probability nucleotide sequences. A later analysis calculated a clonal expansion index for each public chain from normalized within-repertoire ranks of inferred template counts. In a later analysis, generation probabilities were computed using a VDJ recombination model fitted to out-of-frame rearrangements, and the results were checked against IGoR. In a later analysis, TCR-TCR, TCR-HLA and TCR-CMV co-occurrence was scored with hypergeometric tests, and a repertoire-size bias correction was applied to TCR pairs. In a later analysis, false discovery rates were estimated by permuting HLA or CMV assignments 20 times. In a later analysis, co-occurring TCRs were grouped using DBSCAN, and TCRdist sequence similarity was added for clustering within HLA-allele-positive subsets. Repertoires with fewer than 30,000 or more than 120,000 public chains, plus five repertoires with anomalous nucleotide sharing, were excluded from co-occurrence clustering. TCRdb mirrors the immuneACCESS table, restricted to in-frame sequences. Some clones are absent from its copies; in checked studies, under half trace to an unresolved V gene, and the reason for the others is unknown. V and J calls and clone size are copied from that table; D and trimming were computed from the DNA. The sample table lists roughly 160,000 clones, 78% of them with a count of one. The top ten clones comprise over 3% of the sample.

From a lookup of the germline V gene, CDR1 and CDR2 are KGHSH and LQKENI. Taken from cysteine to phenylalanine, the CDR3 has 16 residues. CDR3 DNA only is kept here, 48 bases in frame from base 1. V is clipped by 2 bases and J by 0 bases, and the sequence between their germline boundaries is 11 bases long. The cohort comprised approximately 700 healthy bone marrow donors. At the time of sampling, every cohort member was nominally healthy, though immune exposures that went unrecorded were likely present. The donor was CMV seropositive and was included in the group of 300 or so seropositive cohort members. Every donor gave a peripheral blood sample, and the peripheral blood mononuclear cells from that sample were used for TCR beta sequencing. The Qiagen DNeasy Blood Extraction Kit was used to extract genomic DNA from the blood cell samples.

The sequencing sample was made of PBMCs. The chain couples TRBV18 to TRBJ1-3; perhaps TRBD1 is the D gene, with 5 bases matching. The sequence was obtained from a woman between 45 and 60 years old in good health and CMV-seropositive. The sequenced DNA: TGTGCCAGCTCACCATCGGCAGGGCCCTCTGGAAACACCATATATTTT. It encodes CASSPSAGPSGNTIYF.